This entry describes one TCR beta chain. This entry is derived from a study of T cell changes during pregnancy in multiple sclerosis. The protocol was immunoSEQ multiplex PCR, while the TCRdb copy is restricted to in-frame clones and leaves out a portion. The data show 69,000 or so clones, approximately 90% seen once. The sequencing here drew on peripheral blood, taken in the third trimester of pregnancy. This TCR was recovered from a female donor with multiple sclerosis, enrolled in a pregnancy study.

This CDR3 is CASSSSGGPYEQYF. The CDR3 DNA is TGTGCCAGCAGCTCATCAGGGGGCCCCTACGAGCAGTACTTC. This chain connects TRBV7-8 to TRBJ2-7, with 8 nucleotides matching TRBD1. The ends lost 4 bases at V and 2 bases at J; junction bases unmatched: 4. Germline lookup yields CDR1 SGHVS and CDR2 FQNEAQ. The CDR3 contains 14 residues.